This TCR beta chain emerged from a study of blood T cell repertoires in COVID-19. Turning to the study itself: Samples of COVID-19 (acute and convalescent) were obtained from the United States, Italy and Spain.

The germline CDR1 and CDR2 sequences are SGDLS and YYNGEE. Trimming took 5 bases from V and 4 from J; bases not matched to a gene: 5. The CDR3 runs 15 residues. Authors' data handling: It was from reference gene primer amplification that nucleated cell counts were estimated. Produced via immunoSEQ multiplex PCR; TCRdb's table is partial and in-frame only. The DNA gave D and trimming, while V, J and clone size come from that table. The data show 60,000 to 85,000 clones, roughly 87% seen once. The specimen sequenced was peripheral blood. The receptor comes from a woman aged 50 to 60 with active COVID-19. The chain has TRBV9 and TRBJ2-2; 10 nucleotides align to TRBD2. CDR3 amino acids: CASSRAGGGTGELFF. DNA of the CDR3: TGTGCCAGCAGTCGAGCGGGAGGGGGCACCGGGGAGCTGTTTTTT.